The rows below give T cell receptor beta chains drawn from one sample of a study of CD4+ T cells in melanoma. TCRdb's copy holds only in-frame clones and misses some; the assay was immunoSEQ multiplex PCR. The table lists fewer than 15,000 clones, 62% of them singletons. The material sequenced was cells from a culture (not recorded whether cultured in vitro). The source of these receptors is a human donor with melanoma. CDR3s include the opening cysteine and the closing phenylalanine or tryptophan. A D gene is named only where the DNA matches it firmly. The size field is filled for only some rows; it gives once, few, many or a size class.

d_gene: .
abundance: .
j_gene: TRBJ2-2
v_gene: TRBV6-6
len: 14
CDR3aa: CASSGQLDTGELFF
CDR3nt: TGTGCCAGCAGTGGGCAGCTCGACACCGGGGAGCTGTTTTTT

d_gene: TRBD1
abundance: .
j_gene: TRBJ1-6
v_gene: TRBV6-5
len: 14
CDR3aa: CASMWDRGSSPLHF
CDR3nt: TGTGCCAGCATGTGGGACAGGGGATCTTCACCCCTCCACTTT

d_gene: .
abundance: .
j_gene: TRBJ2-3
v_gene: TRBV7-9
len: 14
CDR3aa: CASSFGLSTDTQYF
CDR3nt: TGTGCCAGCAGCTTCGGACTTAGCACAGATACGCAGTATTTT

d_gene: .
abundance: .
j_gene: TRBJ2-1
v_gene: TRBV6-4
len: 13
CDR3aa: CASSDGLYNEQFF
CDR3nt: TGTGCCAGCAGTGATGGTCTCTACAATGAGCAGTTCTTC

d_gene: TRBD2
abundance: .
j_gene: TRBJ2-5
v_gene: TRBV11-2
len: 19
CDR3aa: CASSLRPTSGTYTQETQYF
CDR3nt: TGTGCCAGCAGCTTACGTCCGACTAGCGGGACCTACACCCAAGAGACCCAGTACTTC

d_gene: .
abundance: once
j_gene: TRBJ2-7
v_gene: TRBV19
len: 16
CDR3aa: CASSTLSRGLYSEQYF
CDR3nt: TGTGCCAGTAGTACCCTCTCAAGGGGCCTATACAGCGAGCAGTACTTC

d_gene: TRBD2
abundance: .
j_gene: TRBJ2-7
v_gene: TRBV13
len: 15
CDR3aa: CASSSSGGPTYEQYF
CDR3nt: TGTGCCAGCAGCTCTTCGGGGGGGCCGACCTACGAGCAGTACTTC

d_gene: .
abundance: few
j_gene: TRBJ2-3
v_gene: TRBV10-3
len: 14
CDR3aa: CAIRGVRTTDTQYF
CDR3nt: TGTGCCATCAGGGGGGTGCGGACAACAGATACGCAGTATTTT

d_gene: TRBD2
abundance: once
j_gene: TRBJ2-3
v_gene: TRBV6-6
len: 14
CDR3aa: CASRRGGSTDTQYF
CDR3nt: TGTGCCAGCAGGCGGGGGGGAAGCACAGATACGCAGTATTTT

d_gene: .
abundance: .
j_gene: TRBJ2-3
v_gene: TRBV30
len: 13
CDR3aa: CAWSPDYADTQYF
CDR3nt: TGTGCCTGGAGTCCGGACTATGCAGATACGCAGTATTTT

d_gene: .
abundance: .
j_gene: TRBJ1-2
v_gene: TRBV5-6
len: 11
CDR3aa: CASSLDYGYTF
CDR3nt: TGTGCCAGCAGCTTGGACTATGGCTACACCTTC